This TCR beta chain was obtained from a study of blood T cell repertoires in COVID-19. The assay was immunoSEQ multiplex PCR, and TCRdb's table has in-frame clones only and misses some. The sample shows roughly 140,000 clones, more than 85% of them seen only once. The CDR3 is 15 amino acids. V gave up 5 bases and J gave up 4 bases; unmatched junction bases: 9. CDR1 and CDR2 from the germline V gene are MNHEY and SMNVEV (reference sequence). This chain connects TRBV27 to TRBJ2-7; 9 positions agree with TRBD1. This sequence was found in a human donor in a cohort sampled during active COVID-19. The source material was peripheral blood. Written as DNA, the CDR3 is TGTGCCAGCAGTCAGCCTGGGACAGGGATATACGAGCAGTACTTC. Protein: CASSQPGTGIYEQYF.